One sample yielded the 14 T cell receptor beta chains listed below, sequenced in a study of blood T cell repertoires in COVID-19 (dated by TCRdb to 2020 to 2022). Library preparation used the immunoSEQ multiplex PCR assay. The table was pulled from immuneACCESS by TCRdb, which kept in-frame rearrangements only. Such tables lose some clones; where checked, under half of the loss comes from unresolved V genes, and the rest has no known cause. For this sample there are about 220,000 clones; 83% appear just once. The ten largest clonotypes hold 2.5% of the sample. The sequencing sample was made of peripheral blood. The receptors come from a woman aged 40 to 49 with active or convalescent COVID-19.

The chain is built from TRBV6-5 and TRBJ2-7; a weak D match, TRBD2 (6 bases). The CDR3 runs 15 residues. The V end was cut by 0 bases, the J end by 6 bases, with 15 bases between. Germline values: CDR1 MNHEY, CDR2 SVGAGI. In DNA, the CDR3 is TGTGCCAGCAGTTACTCTAGACTAGGCCGCGGCGAGCAGTACTTC. It translates to CASSYSRLGRGEQYF.

V and J are TRBV28 and TRBJ2-7; the match to TRBD1 covers 7 bases. The CDR3 totals 12 residues. The J segment lost 3 bases and the V segment lost 8 bases, leaving 4 bases of the junction unmatched. Germline CDR1 is MDHEN and CDR2 is SYDVKM. Here the CDR3 DNA reads TGTGCCAGCCGACAGGGAATCTACGAGCAGTACTTC. Translated: CASRQGIYEQYF.

The CDR3 reads CASLHAGQRGETQYF. The CDR3 DNA is TGTGCCAGCCTCCATGCAGGACAGCGGGGTGAGACCCAGTACTTC. The chain recombines TRBV28 with TRBJ2-5; TRBD2 is a possible D gene (7 bases). Germline loops: CDR1 MDHEN, CDR2 SYDVKM. Trimming shortened V by 8 bases and J by 5 bases, and 21 bases separated the two germline ends. This CDR3 comprises 15 residues.

J is TRBJ1-5 and V is TRBV19; D gene uncertain. The CDR3 spans 13 residues. Germline V lookup: CDR1 LNHDA, CDR2 SQIVND (reference sequence). V lost 4 bases, J lost 9 bases, and 13 bases lay in between. In DNA, the CDR3 is TGTGCCAGTAGTACGGTGTCTAGTCGGCCCCAGCATTTT. Residues: CASSTVSSRPQHF. The full variable domain, its missing parts supplied by reference TRBV19 and TRBJ1-5, is DGGITQSPKYLFRKEGQNVTLSCEQNLNHDAMYWYRQDPGQGLRLIYYSQIVNDFQKGDIAEGYSVSREKKESFPLTVTSAQKNPTAFYLCASSTVSSRPQHFGDGTRLSIL.

V is TRBV5-4 and J is TRBJ2-7, with D possibly TRBD1 on 6 matching bases. Germline CDR1 is SGHNT and CDR2 is YYREEE (reference sequence). V lost 4 bases and J lost 6, with 14 bases in between. The CDR3 covers 13 residues. CDR3 in amino acids: CASSLTGTSEQYF. Written as DNA, the CDR3 is TGTGCCAGCAGCCTTACAGGGACGAGCGAGCAGTACTTC.

This chain links TRBV9 with TRBJ2-1; D might be TRBD1 (5 bases). The V and J ends lost 7 bases and 2 bases respectively, with 13 bases between them. This CDR3 is built from 14 residues. Germline V gives CDR1 SGDLS, CDR2 YYNGEE. This CDR3 reads CASCLSTAYNEQFF. As DNA, the CDR3 is TGTGCCAGCTGTCTCTCGACAGCCTACAATGAGCAGTTCTTC.

This chain joins TRBV15 and TRBJ2-5, with 7 bases that match TRBD2. Germline CDR1 and CDR2: LNHNV and YYDKDF (reference sequence). This CDR3 has 15 amino acids. Trimming removed 0 bases from V and 2 bases from J; junction bases left unmatched: 3. The CDR3 DNA reads TGTGCCACCAGCAGAGAGGCTAGCGGACAAGAGACCCAGTACTTC. Translation: CATSREASGQETQYF.

The gene calls are TRBV5-1 and TRBJ2-7; 11 bases line up with TRBD2. The CDR3 spans 15 residues. The trim removed 0 bases at V and 6 bases at J, leaving 5 bases unmatched. Germline V gene lookup returns CDR1 SGHRS and CDR2 YFSETQ. CDR3 loop: CASSLETSGSGEQYF. In DNA, the CDR3 is TGCGCCAGCAGCTTGGAAACTAGCGGGAGCGGCGAGCAGTACTTC.

The chain links TRBV30 to TRBJ1-5, with D possibly being TRBD1 (5 bases). This CDR3 region has 13 residues. Germline loops: CDR1 GTSNPN, CDR2 SVGIG (reference sequence). Deletions cut 1 base from V and 3 bases from J, with 7 bases between. The CDR3 loop is CAWSEGVNQPQHF. Here the CDR3 DNA reads TGTGCCTGGAGTGAAGGGGTCAATCAGCCCCAGCATTTT.

This clone was detected only once. This sequence joins TRBV29-1 and TRBJ2-1; 8 bases align to TRBD2. Trimming removed 2 bases from V and 0 bases from J; junction bases left unmatched: 15. Germline CDR1 is SQVTM and CDR2 is ANQGSEA. This CDR3 is built from 19 residues. CDR3 residues: CSVEPTTSEFPSSYNEQFF. The DNA of the CDR3 is TGCAGCGTTGAACCAACGACTAGCGAGTTTCCTAGCTCCTACAATGAGCAGTTCTTC.

This sequence joins TRBV2 and TRBJ2-7; D not certain. Germline CDR1 SNHLY, CDR2 FYNNEI. This CDR3 contains 15 residues. Trimming took off 1 base at V and 0 bases at J, with 10 bases between the two ends. The CDR3 sequence: CASSEDFQLSYEQYF. DNA for the CDR3: TGTGCCAGCAGTGAAGACTTCCAACTCTCCTACGAGCAGTACTTC.

The DNA for the CDR3 is TGTGCCAGCAGCCCCGAGAGTGCTGATACGCAGTATTTT. Amino acids: CASSPESADTQYF. This rearrangement joins TRBV11-3 to TRBJ2-3; D is uncertain. From germline, CDR1 is SGHNT and CDR2 YENEEA. V was clipped by 5 bases and J by 6 bases, with 12 bases between them. This CDR3 has 13 amino acids.

The V gene is TRBV5-1, the J gene TRBJ2-5; tentative D call: TRBD2 (6 bases). Trimming shortened V by 7 bases and J by 3 bases, and 22 bases separated the two germline ends. Germline CDR1 SGHRS, CDR2 YFSETQ. The CDR3 totals 16 residues. CDR3 nucleotide sequence: TGCGCCAGCGCCCAGAACGGAGGGGCGGGCAAAGAGACCCAGTACTTC. Residues: CASAQNGGAGKETQYF.

This CDR3 is CASSPQAGRTDTQYF. CDR3 nucleotides: TGTGCCAGCAGTCCCCAGGCAGGAAGGACAGATACGCAGTATTTT. V and J are TRBV28 and TRBJ2-3; D call uncertain. Trimming took off 5 bases at V and 3 bases at J, with 15 bases between the two ends. This CDR3 comprises 15 residues. Germline V CDR1 and CDR2: MDHEN, SYDVKM.